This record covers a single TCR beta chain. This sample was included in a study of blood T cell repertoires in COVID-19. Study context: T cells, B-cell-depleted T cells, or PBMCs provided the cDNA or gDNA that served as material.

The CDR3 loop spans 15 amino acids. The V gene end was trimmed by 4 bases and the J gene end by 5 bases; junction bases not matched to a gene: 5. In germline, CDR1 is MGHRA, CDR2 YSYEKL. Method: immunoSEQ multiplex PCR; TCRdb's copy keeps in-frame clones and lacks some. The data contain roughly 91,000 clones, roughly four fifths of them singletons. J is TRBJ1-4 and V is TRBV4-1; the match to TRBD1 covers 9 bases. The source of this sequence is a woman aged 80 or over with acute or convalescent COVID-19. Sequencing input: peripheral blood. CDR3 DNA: TGCGCCAGCAGCCCATGGGGGACAGGGAATGAAAAACTGTTTTTT. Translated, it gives CASSPWGTGNEKLFF.